A single sample gave rise to the 29 T cell receptor beta chains below, sequenced in a study of OX40 agonist ivuxolimab in advanced cancers. TCRdb's copy holds only in-frame clones and misses some; the assay was immunoSEQ multiplex PCR. The table has 30,000 to 45,000 clones, 82% seen once; the top ten hold about 1.7%. The sequencing here drew on CD4+ or CD8+ T cells sorted from blood, taken in a trial of the OX40 agonist ivuxolimab. The receptors originated from an adult with an advanced solid tumor such as melanoma, head and neck, liver or kidney cancer.

The genes are TRBV4-2 and TRBJ2-7; weak D call: TRBD2 (7 bases). Germline V gene sequence: CDR1 LGHNA, CDR2 YNFKEQ. The CDR3 extends over 16 amino acids. The V and J ends lost 0 bases and 2 bases respectively, with 14 bases between them. CDR3 sequence reads: CASSQELGGRPYEQYF. The DNA of the CDR3 is TGTGCCAGCAGCCAAGAATTGGGGGGGCGCCCCTACGAGCAGTACTTC.

The V gene is TRBV6-5, the J gene TRBJ1-1, with 8 bases that match TRBD1. CDR3 length equals 15 residues. Per the germline V gene, CDR1 is MNHEY and CDR2 is SVGAGI. V was pared by 0 bases and J by 8 bases, with 8 bases of the junction left unmatched. Written as DNA, the CDR3 is TGTGCCAGCAGTTACTCGAGATACCAGGGGGCAGAAGCTTTCTTT. Translated: CASSYSRYQGAEAFF.

V usage is TRBV5-1 and J usage is TRBJ2-7, with a possible D match to TRBD1 (5 bases). The CDR3 has 13 amino acids. CDR1 and CDR2 (germline): SGHRS, YFSETQ. The V end lost 0 bases, the J end lost 7 bases, and 11 bases lay between the germline ends. CDR3 sequence (DNA): TGCGCCAGCAGCTTGGTCAGGGCGACAGAGCAGTACTTC. This sequence encodes CASSLVRATEQYF.

This clone was seen just once. This chain uses TRBV2 with TRBJ1-5, with 10 nucleotides matching TRBD1. Trimming removed 7 bases from V and 3 bases from J; junction bases left unmatched: 6. This CDR3 comprises 15 residues. The germline V gene encodes CDR1 SNHLY and CDR2 FYNNEI. CDR3 residues: CASKRTGGSNQPQHF. In DNA, the CDR3 is TGTGCCAGCAAACGGACAGGGGGTTCCAATCAGCCCCAGCATTTT.

In its sample, this clone ranks as medium-sized. The chain carries TRBV7-9 and TRBJ1-2; D might be TRBD1 (6 bases). This CDR3 is built from 14 residues. The V and J ends lost 5 bases and 2 bases respectively, with 12 bases between them. Germline CDR1 is SEHNR and CDR2 is FQNEAQ (reference sequence). The CDR3 sequence is CASSLSGTNYGYTF. CDR3 DNA: TGTGCCAGCAGCCTGTCCGGGACAAACTATGGCTACACCTTC.

CDR3 sequence (DNA): TGTGCCAGCAGACTAGCCGGGACGAAAAACATTCAGTACTTC. Amino acids: CASRLAGTKNIQYF. The J gene is TRBJ2-4, the V gene TRBV7-2, with D possibly being TRBD2 (6 bases). The V gene's germline CDR1 is SGHTA and CDR2 FQGNSA. V shed 6 bases and J shed 4 bases, with 13 bases lying between them. The CDR3 spans 14 residues.

The V and J genes are TRBV7-2 and TRBJ2-5; no definite D call. Germline CDR1 SGHTA, CDR2 FQGNSA. Trimming left V 5 bases short and J 2 bases short, with 3 bases between. The CDR3 runs 11 residues. Here the CDR3 reads CASSLQETQYF. Written as DNA, the CDR3 is TGTGCCAGCAGCCTACAAGAGACCCAGTACTTC.

The chain employs TRBV5-1 and TRBJ2-7; D uncertain. Germline V gene lookup returns CDR1 SGHRS and CDR2 YFSETQ. This CDR3 region has 15 residues. Trimming cost V 5 bases and J 0 bases, with 15 bases left between them. CDR3 sequence reads: CASRGRIGSSYEQYF. CDR3 nucleotides: TGCGCCAGCAGAGGCCGAATCGGATCCTCCTACGAGCAGTACTTC.

CDR3 in amino acids: CASSWGGTGLREQFF. The CDR3 DNA reads as TGTGCCAGCAGCTGGGGGGGCACAGGGCTGAGAGAGCAGTTCTTC. The chain has TRBV7-2 and TRBJ2-1, with a possible D match to TRBD2 (7 bases). The germline gives CDR1 SGHTA, CDR2 FQGNSA. The CDR3 covers 15 residues. Trimming cost V 4 bases and J 10 bases, with 20 bases left between them.

The V and J genes are TRBV4-2 and TRBJ1-1; D unclear. Germline V gives CDR1 LGHNA, CDR2 YNFKEQ. V gave up 4 bases and J gave up 1 base, with 16 bases separating them. This CDR3 spans 16 amino acids. In DNA, the CDR3 is TGTGCCAGCAGCCCCCCTCGGAGGTCGCAGAACACTGAAGCTTTCTTT. Translation gives CASSPPRRSQNTEAFF.

This chain connects TRBV5-1 to TRBJ2-3, with D perhaps matching TRBD2 (6 bases). The germline V and J ends were trimmed by 3 bases and 1 base, with 15 bases remaining between them. The CDR3 sequence is 16 residues long. Germline loops: CDR1 SGHRS, CDR2 YFSETQ. The chain's CDR3 is CASSSSGGSGTDTQYF. The CDR3 bases are TGCGCCAGCAGCTCCTCTGGGGGGTCTGGCACAGATACGCAGTATTTT. The complete variable domain, with remaining parts taken from reference TRBV5-1 and TRBJ2-3, reads KAGVTQTPRYLIKTRGQQVTLSCSPISGHRSVSWYQQTPGQGLQFLFEYFSETQRNKGNFPGRFSGRQFSNSRSEMNVSTLELGDSALYLCASSSSGGSGTDTQYFGPGTRLTVL.

A single count supports this clone. The rearrangement links TRBV11-3 to TRBJ2-1, with no clear D. Trimming cost V 5 bases and J 0 bases, with 5 bases left between them. This CDR3 is 13 amino acids long. Germline CDR1 is SGHNT and CDR2 is YENEEA. In nucleotides, the CDR3 is TGTGCCAGCAGCACCAACTCCTACAATGAGCAGTTCTTC. Residues: CASSTNSYNEQFF.

This clone was picked up a small number of times. This chain connects TRBV6-5 to TRBJ1-2, with TRBD1 matching 9 bases. In germline, CDR1 is MNHEY, CDR2 SVGAGI. V was clipped by 1 base and J by 7 bases; unmatched bases: 4. This CDR3 contains 14 residues. The CDR3 here is CASSYFQTGGGYTF. CDR3 nucleotide sequence: TGTGCCAGCAGTTACTTTCAGACAGGGGGTGGCTACACCTTC.

This rearrangement joins TRBV10-1 to TRBJ1-2; D is possibly TRBD1 (6 bases). CDR3 length: 13 amino acids. Per germline, CDR1 WNHNN and CDR2 SYGVQD (reference sequence). Trimming pared 11 bases from V and 7 bases from J, leaving 20 bases between. The CDR3 sequence is CACPRRGVCGYTF. As DNA, the CDR3 is TGCGCCTGCCCACGTAGGGGGGTTTGTGGCTACACCTTC.

The rearrangement joins TRBV15 to TRBJ2-7; 8 nucleotides match TRBD1. The trim removed 0 bases at V and 2 bases at J, leaving 18 bases unmatched. Germline lookup yields CDR1 LNHNV and CDR2 YYDKDF (reference sequence). This CDR3 has 20 residues. CDR3 region: CATSRDLLGQGGLRPYEQYF. The CDR3 DNA reads as TGTGCCACCAGCAGAGATCTGCTCGGACAGGGTGGGCTAAGACCCTACGAGCAGTACTTC.

On this clone itself: Since the CDR3 does not end with the conserved phenylalanine or tryptophan, this likely comes from a read error. It is unclear where the CDR3 begins or ends on the DNA, so no DNA is shown, and the CDR3 is as TCRdb lists it. The chain combines TRBV21-1 with TRBJ1-2. TRBV21-1 is an annotated pseudogene. The CDR3 is 8 amino acids long, termini counted. This chain's CDR3 is CASSWDPL.

This clone was seen only once. The V call is TRBV10-1, the J call TRBJ2-5, with D perhaps matching TRBD2 (5 bases). Trimming removed 3 bases from V and 4 bases from J, with 9 bases in between. There are 13 residues in the CDR3. Germline values: CDR1 WNHNN, CDR2 SYGVQD (reference sequence). CDR3 DNA: TGCGCCAGCAGTGAAACTAGGACAGAGACCCAGTACTTC. Its translation: CASSETRTETQYF.

The chain employs TRBV27 and TRBJ1-1, with a tentative D call TRBD1 (6 bases). The CDR3 runs to 14 residues. CDR1 is MNHEY and CDR2 is SMNVEV in the germline V gene (reference sequence). V lost 3 bases and J 10 bases, leaving 18 bases between the germline ends. The CDR3 here is CASSFGDGDRRAFF. CDR3 sequence (DNA): TGTGCCAGCAGTTTTGGGGACGGCGACAGGAGAGCTTTCTTT.

This chain joins TRBV12-1 and TRBJ1-3. TRBV12-1 counts as a pseudogene. The CDR3 is made up of 18 amino acids. The CDR3, as DNA: TGTGCCAGCAGCCCCCGGGGACCGATAAACTCCTCTGGAAACACCATATATTTT. Its translation is CASSPRGPINSSGNTIYF.

This chain uses TRBV5-1 with TRBJ1-1; weak D call: TRBD1 (5 bases). This CDR3 has 15 residues. Trimming cost V 6 bases and J 4 bases, with 19 bases left between them. The germline V gene has CDR1 SGHRS and CDR2 YFSETQ. The CDR3 DNA reads TGCGCCAGCACCCGCAATGGGGGTTCGGGCACTGAAGCTTTCTTT. It yields the protein CASTRNGGSGTEAFF.

This chain links TRBV10-2 with TRBJ2-1; 12 nucleotides match TRBD2. Trimming removed 9 bases from V and 8 bases from J; junction bases left unmatched: 14. Germline CDR1 is WSHSY and CDR2 is SAAADI. The CDR3 spans 16 residues. CDR3 sequence: CASIGRASGGAHEQFF. CDR3 DNA: TGCGCCAGTATCGGTCGGGCTAGCGGGGGGGCCCATGAGCAGTTCTTC.

The CDR3 region is CASSLIAATDTQYF. In DNA, the CDR3 is TGTGCCAGCAGCTTAATTGCGGCCACAGATACGCAGTATTTT. J is TRBJ2-3 and V is TRBV7-3; D remains ambiguous. V was pared by 1 base and J by 2 bases, with 7 bases between. In germline, CDR1 is SGHTA, CDR2 FQGTGA. This CDR3 comprises 14 residues.

The chain uses TRBV9 and TRBJ2-3; 8 positions match TRBD1. Germline V gene data show CDR1 as SGDLS and CDR2 as YYNGEE. The CDR3 sequence is 14 residues long. V shed 4 bases, J shed 2 bases, and the junction held 3 bases outside the gene matches. CDR3 sequence (DNA): TGTGCCAGCAGCCGACAGGGGCCCACAGATACGCAGTATTTT. Amino acids: CASSRQGPTDTQYF.

The chain recombines TRBV4-3 with TRBJ2-7; D possibly corresponds to TRBD1 (5 bases). This CDR3 is built from 16 residues. Trimming pared 0 bases from V and 1 base from J, leaving 13 bases between. The germline V gene encodes CDR1 LGHNA and CDR2 YSLEER. This chain's CDR3 is CASSQDLGVRSYEQYF. The CDR3 DNA reads as TGCGCCAGCAGCCAAGATCTAGGGGTCCGATCCTACGAGCAGTACTTC.

J is TRBJ2-3 and V is TRBV21-1; TRBD2 is taken as the D call from the table, unchecked against the DNA. TRBV21-1 is a known pseudogene. The CDR3 is made up of 17 amino acids. The chain's CDR3 is CASSTRLAGGYTDTQYF. The CDR3 DNA reads as TGTGCCAGCAGCACCCGGTTAGCGGGGGGGTACACAGATACGCAGTATTTT.

The rearrangement uses TRBV6-5 and TRBJ1-5, with TRBD1 as a possible D gene (6 bases). Trimming left V 7 bases short and J 7 bases short, with 14 bases between. This CDR3 has 13 residues. The germline V gene encodes CDR1 MNHEY and CDR2 SVGAGI. CDR3 sequence reads: CASNADSPQPQHF. Written as DNA, the CDR3 is TGTGCCAGCAACGCGGACAGCCCCCAGCCCCAGCATTTT.

J is TRBJ1-2 and V is TRBV7-6, with 7 bases identical to TRBD1. The CDR3 runs to 15 residues. The germline V gene has CDR1 SGHVS and CDR2 FNYEAQ. V trimming: 2 bases; J trimming: 4 bases; junction bases outside the gene matches: 7. CDR3 DNA sequence: TGTGCCAGCAGCTTACAGACCGGGACAGCCTATGGCTACACCTTC. It translates to CASSLQTGTAYGYTF. Supplemented by reference TRBV7-6 and TRBJ1-2, the full variable domain reads GAGVSQSPRYKVTKRGQDVALRCDPISGHVSLYWYRQALGQGPEFLTYFNYEAQQDKSGLPNDRFSAERPEGSISTLTIQRTEQRDSAMYRCASSLQTGTAYGYTFGSGTRLTVV.

The chain carries TRBV19 and TRBJ2-3; 9 nucleotides agree with TRBD1. Losses at the gene ends were 4 bases for V and 5 bases for J; bases not matched to a gene: 10. In germline, CDR1 is LNHDA, CDR2 SQIVND (reference sequence). This CDR3 has 16 residues. This chain's CDR3 is CASSTTGGLEGDTQYF. The CDR3 DNA follows: TGTGCCAGTAGTACCACAGGGGGCTTAGAGGGAGATACGCAGTATTTT.

The chain has TRBV5-4 and TRBJ1-5; perhaps TRBD1 as D (5 bases). CDR3 length equals 17 residues. In germline, CDR1 is SGHNT, CDR2 YYREEE (reference sequence). V was clipped by 0 bases and J by 2 bases, with 15 bases between them. CDR3 loop: CASSLGPFRGGNQPQHF. The CDR3, as DNA: TGTGCCAGCAGCTTGGGCCCCTTTAGAGGGGGCAATCAGCCCCAGCATTTT.